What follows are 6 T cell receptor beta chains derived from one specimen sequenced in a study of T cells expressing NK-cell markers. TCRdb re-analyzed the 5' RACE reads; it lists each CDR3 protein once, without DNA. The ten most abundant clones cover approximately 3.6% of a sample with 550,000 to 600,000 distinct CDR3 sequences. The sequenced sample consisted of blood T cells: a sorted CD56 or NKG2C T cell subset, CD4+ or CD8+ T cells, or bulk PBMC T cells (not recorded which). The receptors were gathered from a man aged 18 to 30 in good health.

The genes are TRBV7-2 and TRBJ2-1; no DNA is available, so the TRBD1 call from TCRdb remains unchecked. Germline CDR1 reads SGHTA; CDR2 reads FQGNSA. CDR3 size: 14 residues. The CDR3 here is CASSAQNDPRGQFF.

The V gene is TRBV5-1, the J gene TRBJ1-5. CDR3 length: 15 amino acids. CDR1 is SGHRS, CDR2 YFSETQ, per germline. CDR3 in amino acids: CASSLTADRNQPQHF.

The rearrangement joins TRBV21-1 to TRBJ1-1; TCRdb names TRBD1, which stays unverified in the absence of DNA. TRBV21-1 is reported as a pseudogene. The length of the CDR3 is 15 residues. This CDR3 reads CASRTLRRGSTEAFF.

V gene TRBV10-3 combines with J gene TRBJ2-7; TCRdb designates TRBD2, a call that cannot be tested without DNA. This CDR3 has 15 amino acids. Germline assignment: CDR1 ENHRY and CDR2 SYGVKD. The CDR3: CAISDSRGRGYEQYF.

Here the CDR3 reads CASSLSSGRTSLAKNIQYF. This chain uses TRBV12-3 or TRBV12-4 with TRBJ2-4; TCRdb lists TRBD2, though no DNA is available to test this call. The length of the CDR3 is 19 residues.

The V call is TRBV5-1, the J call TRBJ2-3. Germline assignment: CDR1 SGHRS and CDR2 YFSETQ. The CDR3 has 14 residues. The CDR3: CASSLVEGEDTQYF.